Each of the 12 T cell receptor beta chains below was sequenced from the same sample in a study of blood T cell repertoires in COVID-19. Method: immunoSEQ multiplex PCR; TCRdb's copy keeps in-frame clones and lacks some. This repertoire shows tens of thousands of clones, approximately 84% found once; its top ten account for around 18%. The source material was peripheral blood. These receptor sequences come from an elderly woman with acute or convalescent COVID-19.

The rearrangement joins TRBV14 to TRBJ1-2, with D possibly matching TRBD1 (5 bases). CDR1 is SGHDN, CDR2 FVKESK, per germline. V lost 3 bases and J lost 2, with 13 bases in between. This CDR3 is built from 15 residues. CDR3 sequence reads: CASSQTKGLNYGYTF. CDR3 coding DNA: TGTGCCAGCAGCCAGACAAAGGGACTAAACTATGGCTACACCTTC. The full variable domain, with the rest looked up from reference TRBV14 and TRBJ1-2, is EAGVTQFPSHSVIEKGQTVTLRCDPISGHDNLYWYRRVMGKEIKFLLHFVKESKQDESGMPNNRFLAERTGGTYSTLKVQPAELEDSGVYFCASSQTKGLNYGYTFGSGTRLTVV.

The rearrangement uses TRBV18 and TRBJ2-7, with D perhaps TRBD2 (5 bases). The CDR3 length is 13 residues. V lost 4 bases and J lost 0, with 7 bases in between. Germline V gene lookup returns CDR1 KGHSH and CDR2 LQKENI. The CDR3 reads CASSRERSYEQYF. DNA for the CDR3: TGTGCCAGCTCACGGGAGCGCTCCTACGAGCAGTACTTC.

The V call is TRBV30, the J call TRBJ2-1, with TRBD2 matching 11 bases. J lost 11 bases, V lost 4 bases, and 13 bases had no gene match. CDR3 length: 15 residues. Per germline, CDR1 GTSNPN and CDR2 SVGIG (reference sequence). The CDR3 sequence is CAWIPLAGGPAQQFF. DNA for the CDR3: TGTGCCTGGATCCCTTTAGCGGGGGGGCCGGCACAGCAGTTCTTC.

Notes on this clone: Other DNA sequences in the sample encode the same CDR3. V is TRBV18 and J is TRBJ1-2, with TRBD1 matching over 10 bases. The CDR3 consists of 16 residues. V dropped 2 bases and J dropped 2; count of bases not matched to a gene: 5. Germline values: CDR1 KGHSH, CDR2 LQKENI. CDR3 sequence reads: CASSPEGQGGNYGYTF. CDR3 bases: TGTGCCAGCTCACCAGAAGGACAGGGGGGAAACTATGGCTACACCTTC.

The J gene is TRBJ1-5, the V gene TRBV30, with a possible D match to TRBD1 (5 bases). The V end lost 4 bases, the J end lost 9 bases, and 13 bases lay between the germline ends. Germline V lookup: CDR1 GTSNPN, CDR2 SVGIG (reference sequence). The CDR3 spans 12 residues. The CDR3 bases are TGTGCCTGGACTCTGGGGGGTGGGCCCCAGCATTTT. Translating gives CAWTLGGGPQHF.

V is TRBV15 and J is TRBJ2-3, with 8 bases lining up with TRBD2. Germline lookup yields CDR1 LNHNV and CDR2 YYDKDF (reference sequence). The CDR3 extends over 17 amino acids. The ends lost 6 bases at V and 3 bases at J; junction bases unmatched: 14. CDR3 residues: CATRDGFGRARTDTQYF. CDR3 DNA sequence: TGTGCCACCAGGGATGGTTTCGGGAGGGCCAGGACAGATACGCAGTATTTT.

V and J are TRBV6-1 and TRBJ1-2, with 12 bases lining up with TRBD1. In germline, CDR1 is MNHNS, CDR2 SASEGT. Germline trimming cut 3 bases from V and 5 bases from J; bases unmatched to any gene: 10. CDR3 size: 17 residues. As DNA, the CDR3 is TGTGCCAGCAGTGATTCCGGGACAGGGGGCATTTCGTATGGCTACACCTTC. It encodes CASSDSGTGGISYGYTF.

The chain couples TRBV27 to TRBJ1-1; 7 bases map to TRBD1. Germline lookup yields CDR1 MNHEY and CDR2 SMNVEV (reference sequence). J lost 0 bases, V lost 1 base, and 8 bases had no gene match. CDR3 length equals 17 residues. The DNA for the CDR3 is TGTGCCAGCAGTTTATATGGGCAGGGGGGAGTGAACACTGAAGCTTTCTTT. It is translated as CASSLYGQGGVNTEAFF.

This CDR3 is CASSPRTGRNTIYF. As DNA, the CDR3 is TGTGCCAGCAGCCCCCGGACAGGGAGAAACACCATATATTTT. The J gene is TRBJ1-3, the V gene TRBV27; 8 bases are a match to TRBD1. After removal of 6 bases from V and 5 bases from J, the junction contained 6 bases not matched to a gene. Germline CDR1 reads MNHEY; CDR2 reads SMNVEV (reference sequence). This CDR3 comprises 14 residues.

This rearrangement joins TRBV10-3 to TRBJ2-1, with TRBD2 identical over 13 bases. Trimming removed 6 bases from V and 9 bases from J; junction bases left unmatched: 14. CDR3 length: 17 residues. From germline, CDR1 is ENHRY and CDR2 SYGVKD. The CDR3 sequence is CAISPGLAGVRNSEQFF. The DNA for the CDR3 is TGTGCCATCAGCCCCGGACTAGCGGGAGTTCGGAATAGTGAGCAGTTCTTC.

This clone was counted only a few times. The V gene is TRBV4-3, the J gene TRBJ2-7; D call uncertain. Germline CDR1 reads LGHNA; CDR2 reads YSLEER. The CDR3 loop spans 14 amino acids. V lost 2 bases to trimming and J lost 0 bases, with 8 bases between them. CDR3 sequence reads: CASSQTRVSYEQYF. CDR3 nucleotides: TGCGCCAGCAGCCAAACGCGCGTCTCCTACGAGCAGTACTTC.

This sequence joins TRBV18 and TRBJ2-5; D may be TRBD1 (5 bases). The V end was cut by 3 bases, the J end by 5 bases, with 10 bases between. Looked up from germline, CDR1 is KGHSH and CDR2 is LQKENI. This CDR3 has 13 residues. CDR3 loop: CASSPGQKETQYF. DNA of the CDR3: TGTGCCAGCTCACCGGGGCAAAAGGAGACCCAGTACTTC.